Given below is one T cell receptor (beta chain) in context. Its matching antigen is unknown. The sample is drawn from a study of CD8 T cells in ankylosing spondylitis. Findings of the study overall: Characteristic of ankylosing spondylitis blood, it appeared, was a TCR beta motif comprising about eight highly homologous variants.

TCRdb called the 5' RACE reads again in MiXCR, with one record for every CDR3 protein. The sample lists 700,000 or so distinct CDR3 sequences, over 15% occurring once. V gave up 2 bases and J gave up 5 bases, with 16 bases separating them. This CDR3 is 16 amino acids long. Germline V gene sequence: CDR1 SNHLY, CDR2 FYNNEI. The chain has TRBV2 and TRBJ2-1; possibly TRBD2 for D (6 bases). Sequenced input: blood, either unsorted or a sorted T cell fraction (not recorded which). The sequence came from a male donor with ankylosing spondylitis. The CDR3 bases are TGTGCCAGCAGTGAATCCGGGGGTAGAGGGAACAATGAGCAGTTCTTC. Amino acid sequence: CASSESGGRGNNEQFF.